The 18 T cell receptor beta chains presented below share a single source sample, sequenced in a study of cytomegalovirus exposure and HLA in healthy donors (dated by TCRdb to 2016 to 2017). Library creation used the immunoSEQ multiplex PCR assay. A mixture of 60 forward primers for TCR Vbeta segments and 13 reverse primers for TCR Jbeta segments was used in the multiplex PCR. TCRdb mirrors the immuneACCESS table, restricted to in-frame sequences. Some clones are absent from its copies; in checked studies, under half trace to an unresolved V gene, and the reason for the others is unknown. This sample holds roughly 190,000 clones; 81% were observed only once. The ten largest clonotypes hold approximately 3.8% of the sample. The sample was PBMCs. Source of these receptors: a man aged 45-60 years in good health and CMV-seronegative.

In DNA form, the CDR3 reads TGTGCCAGCAGCCTTTCGAAAACAGGGGCCGGGGGCTACACCTTC. It yields the protein CASSLSKTGAGGYTF. The genes are TRBV14 and TRBJ1-2, with TRBD1 identical over 7 bases. In germline, CDR1 is SGHDN, CDR2 FVKESK. The CDR3 has 15 amino acids. Losses at the gene ends were 4 bases for V and 8 bases for J; bases not matched to a gene: 13.

The chain combines TRBV2 with TRBJ1-5; 8 nucleotides agree with TRBD1. The ends lost 7 bases at V and 5 bases at J; junction bases unmatched: 7. The CDR3 is 14 residues long. CDR1 SNHLY and CDR2 FYNNEI come from the germline V gene. Written as DNA, the CDR3 is TGTGCCAGCAATCCCCAGGGGGCCTATCAGCCCCAGCATTTT. It specifies CASNPQGAYQPQHF.

Only a few counts were recorded for this clone. V is TRBV6-1 and J is TRBJ2-1, with D possibly matching TRBD2 (6 bases). The V end lost 6 bases, the J end lost 10 bases, and 16 bases lay between the germline ends. In germline, CDR1 is MNHNS, CDR2 SASEGT. The CDR3 is 13 amino acids. CDR3 DNA sequence: TGTGCCAGCAGGGGACTCTTGCTAGGCGAGCAGTTCTTC. This encodes CASRGLLLGEQFF.

This sequence joins TRBV11-3 and TRBJ2-1, with 8 nucleotides matching TRBD1. The CDR3 is 15 amino acids. The germline V gene has CDR1 SGHNT and CDR2 YENEEA. V was clipped by 5 bases and J by 7 bases; unmatched bases: 10. CDR3 nucleotides: TGTGCCAGCAGCCAGCATGGGACAGGCAAAAATGAGCAGTTCTTC. Residues: CASSQHGTGKNEQFF.

This rearrangement joins TRBV2 to TRBJ2-2, with TRBD1 as a possible D gene (6 bases). CDR3 length equals 14 residues. With 8 bases removed from V and 0 bases from J, the gap between germline ends came to 10 bases. Germline values: CDR1 SNHLY, CDR2 FYNNEI. CDR3 loop: CASVKGANTGELFF. The CDR3 DNA reads TGTGCCAGCGTGAAGGGGGCGAACACCGGGGAGCTGTTTTTT.

The chain is built from TRBV10-1 and TRBJ2-1; 13 bases match TRBD2. The junction had 4 bases not matched to a gene; V was cut back by 5 bases and J by 3 bases. There are 16 residues in the CDR3. In germline, CDR1 is WNHNN, CDR2 SYGVQD (reference sequence). The DNA of the CDR3 is TGCGCCAGCAGTCCCCGACTAGCGGGGGGCTACAATGAGCAGTTCTTC. Its protein product is CASSPRLAGGYNEQFF.

Only one count was recorded for this clone. The V gene is TRBV5-1, the J gene TRBJ1-1; 9 bases line up with TRBD1. The CDR3 length is 15 residues. The V and J ends lost 4 bases and 5 bases, in that order; junction bases with no gene match: 9. CDR1 and CDR2 from the germline V gene are SGHRS and YFSETQ. The CDR3 sequence: CASSPTGGAWTEAFF. The CDR3 DNA follows: TGCGCCAGCAGCCCTACAGGGGGCGCATGGACTGAAGCTTTCTTT. Drawing the rest from reference TRBV5-1 and TRBJ1-1, the complete variable domain is KAGVTQTPRYLIKTRGQQVTLSCSPISGHRSVSWYQQTPGQGLQFLFEYFSETQRNKGNFPGRFSGRQFSNSRSEMNVSTLELGDSALYLCASSPTGGAWTEAFFGQGTRLTVV.

This chain links TRBV5-6 with TRBJ2-1; 9 bases match TRBD1. J gave up 10 bases and V 3 bases, and 2 bases lay outside the gene matches. Germline V lookup: CDR1 SGHDT, CDR2 YYEEEE. The CDR3 has 12 residues. The chain's CDR3 is CASSSTGGEQFF. The CDR3 region has the DNA TGTGCCAGCAGCTCCACAGGGGGCGAGCAGTTCTTC.

The CDR3 loop is CASSLWREEGEQYF. The CDR3 nucleotides are TGCGCCAGCAGCTTGTGGAGGGAGGAAGGGGAGCAGTACTTC. This sequence joins TRBV5-1 and TRBJ2-5, with a tentative D call TRBD2 (6 bases). The ends were cut back, 1 base at V and 11 bases at J, with 18 bases in the middle. The CDR3 consists of 14 residues. CDR1 and CDR2 from the germline V gene are SGHRS and YFSETQ. Full variable domain (missing parts from reference TRBV5-1 and TRBJ2-5): KAGVTQTPRYLIKTRGQQVTLSCSPISGHRSVSWYQQTPGQGLQFLFEYFSETQRNKGNFPGRFSGRQFSNSRSEMNVSTLELGDSALYLCASSLWREEGEQYFGPGTRLLVL.

This rearrangement joins TRBV13 to TRBJ2-5, with TRBD2 as a possible D gene (5 bases). CDR3 length: 13 residues. Trimming pared 5 bases from V and 3 bases from J, leaving 10 bases between. The germline V gene encodes CDR1 PRHDT and CDR2 FYEKMQ (reference sequence). In nucleotides, the CDR3 is TGTGCCAGCAGCCCCGAGGGTAAAGAGACCCAGTACTTC. It is translated as CASSPEGKETQYF.

This chain links TRBV7-9 with TRBJ1-2; TRBD1 might be the D (5 bases). Germline V CDR1 and CDR2: SEHNR, FQNEAQ (reference sequence). Trimming removed 1 base at V and 0 bases at J, with 9 bases between. The CDR3 length is 15 residues. The CDR3 coding sequence is TGTGCCAGCAGCTTAGGGGGCAGCGCTAACTATGGCTACACCTTC. Its translation: CASSLGGSANYGYTF. The variable domain in full, completed from reference TRBV7-9 and TRBJ1-2, reads DTGVSQNPRHKITKRGQNVTFRCDPISEHNRLYWYRQTLGQGPEFLTYFQNEAQLEKSRLLSDRFSAERPKGSFSTLEIQRTEQGDSAMYLCASSLGGSANYGYTFGSGTRLTVV.

The chain recombines TRBV5-6 with TRBJ2-3, with D perhaps TRBD2 (6 bases). The V and J ends lost 5 bases and 1 base respectively, with 17 bases between them. From germline, CDR1 is SGHDT and CDR2 YYEEEE. This CDR3 region has 16 residues. CDR3 bases: TGTGCCAGCAGTCTACGGGGGATCTCGGGCACAGATACGCAGTATTTT. This translates into CASSLRGISGTDTQYF.

The V call is TRBV6-5, the J call TRBJ1-2, with 10 bases fitting TRBD1. CDR3 size: 15 residues. Trimming cost V 0 bases and J 9 bases; bases outside gene matches: 7. Germline V lookup: CDR1 MNHEY, CDR2 SVGAGI. CDR3 sequence reads: CASSYSGTGDWSYTF. CDR3 in DNA: TGTGCCAGCAGTTACTCCGGGACAGGGGATTGGAGCTACACCTTC.

V gene TRBV6-5 combines with J gene TRBJ2-5; TRBD2 agrees at 9 bases. V lost 6 bases, J lost 14 bases, and 13 bases stayed unmatched. The CDR3 is 13 residues long. Germline CDR1 reads MNHEY; CDR2 reads SVGAGI. The CDR3 DNA reads TGTGCCAGCAGCCCCGGGGGAGCGGGGGGACGCTACTTC. This codes for CASSPGGAGGRYF.

The V and J genes are TRBV29-1 and TRBJ1-2; D remains unclear. The CDR3 extends over 12 amino acids. Germline CDR1 is SQVTM and CDR2 is ANQGSEA. Trimming removed 0 bases at V and 3 bases at J, with 5 bases between. CDR3 sequence reads: CSVEERHYGYTF. In DNA form, the CDR3 reads TGCAGCGTTGAAGAGCGGCACTATGGCTACACCTTC. The full variable domain, rest sourced from reference TRBV29-1 and TRBJ1-2, is SAVISQKPSRDICQRGTSLTIQCQVDSQVTMMFWYRQQPGQSLTLIATANQGSEATYESGFVIDKFPISRPNLTFSTLTVSNMSPEDSSIYLCSVEERHYGYTFGSGTRLTVV.

The chain has TRBV5-8 and TRBJ1-6; tentative D call: TRBD1 (5 bases). CDR1 and CDR2 from the germline V gene are SGHTS and YDEGEE. The CDR3 spans 14 residues. The ends were cut back, 3 bases at V and 5 bases at J, with 9 bases in the middle. The CDR3 here is CASSWRGDNSPLHF. DNA for the CDR3: TGTGCCAGCAGCTGGAGGGGAGATAATTCACCCCTCCACTTT.

The chain couples TRBV10-3 to TRBJ2-2, with D possibly TRBD1 on 6 matching bases. Germline lookup yields CDR1 ENHRY and CDR2 SYGVKD. V lost 8 bases to trimming and J lost 6 bases, with 13 bases between them. CDR3 length: 13 residues. As DNA, the CDR3 is TGTGCCATCGCGATAACAGGGTCCGGGGAGCTGTTTTTT. Translation: CAIAITGSGELFF.

The chain couples TRBV9 to TRBJ2-1; 8 positions match TRBD2. The V segment lost 0 bases and the J segment 9 bases; nucleotides outside the gene matches: 5. This CDR3 spans 14 amino acids. Per germline, CDR1 SGDLS and CDR2 YYNGEE. Here the CDR3 reads CASSVEGLGSEQFF. CDR3 in DNA: TGTGCCAGCAGCGTAGAGGGACTAGGGAGTGAGCAGTTCTTC.